This TCR beta chain was sequenced during a study of beta chain features in type 1 diabetes. Comments on this clone: The antigen is not known.

Germline assignment: CDR1 SGHRS and CDR2 YFSETQ. With 2 bases clipped from V and 5 bases from J, the junction kept 5 bases outside the gene matches. CDR3 length: 14 amino acids. Study findings and constraints: Type 1 diabetes patients had TCRB CDR3s that were shorter (moderately but significantly so) in all four CD4+ subsets.

Sequencing targeted expressed TCRB transcripts, as all isolated RNA had been reverse transcribed. Generated by immunoSEQ multiplex PCR, the TCRdb table keeps only in-frame clones and is missing some. Of hundreds of thousands of clones in the sample, 8% to 13% were seen once. It was via CD45RO/CCR7/CD25/CD127/CD95/CD27 that CD4+ naive, central memory, regulatory and stem cell-like memory cells were sorted. Without exception, sorted populations had purity beyond 95%. The TCR was taken from a woman in her 30s in good health. The material sequenced was naive CD4+ T cells from blood. The genes are TRBV5-1 and TRBJ2-5, with TRBD2 matching 8 bases. DNA for the CDR3: TGCGCCAGCAGCTTAGCGGGAGTCGGGGAGACCCAGTACTTC. Translation gives CASSLAGVGETQYF.